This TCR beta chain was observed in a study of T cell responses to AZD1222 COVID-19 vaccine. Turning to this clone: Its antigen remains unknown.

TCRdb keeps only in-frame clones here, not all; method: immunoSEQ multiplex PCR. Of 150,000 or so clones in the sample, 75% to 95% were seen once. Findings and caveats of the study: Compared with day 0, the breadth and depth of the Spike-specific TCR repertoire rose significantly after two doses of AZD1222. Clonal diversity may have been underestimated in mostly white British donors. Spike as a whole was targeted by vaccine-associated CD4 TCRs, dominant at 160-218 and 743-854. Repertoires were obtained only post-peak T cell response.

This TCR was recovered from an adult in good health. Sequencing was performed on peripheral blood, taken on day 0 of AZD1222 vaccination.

This CDR3 reads CASSLELADYNEQFF. The CDR3 region has the DNA TGTGCCAGCAGTTTGGAACTAGCGGACTACAATGAGCAGTTCTTC. This chain joins TRBV28 and TRBJ2-1; 8 bases fit TRBD2. Germline V lookup: CDR1 MDHEN, CDR2 SYDVKM. This CDR3 region has 15 residues. V lost 3 bases, J lost 3 bases, and 4 bases stayed unmatched.